Detailed here is one TCR beta chain. Its antigen remains unidentified. Every TCR beta cDNA library bore unique molecular identifiers. Roughly 500,000 cDNA molecules were obtained from around 1 to 9.1 million T cells. Each CDR3 protein is one row after TCRdb ran MiXCR on the PCR reads. The top ten hold about 1.6% of the sample, which has approximately 160,000 distinct CDR3 sequences, roughly 30% seen once. This specimen belongs to a study of post-analysis software for immune sequencing data. Study summary: The disease courses spanned relapsing-remitting, secondary progressive and progressive-relapsing forms of multiple sclerosis. Study outcomes and limitations: A significant reduction in normalized Chao1 diversity was observed in multiple sclerosis patients versus controls. Patients showed TRBV5-6, TRBV5-1 and TRBV20-1 among five TRBV segments more frequent than in controls.

CDR3 size: 14 residues. Unmatched junction bases numbered 7, after V lost 3 bases and J lost 7 bases. Germline V CDR1 and CDR2: DFQATT, SNEGSKA (reference sequence). The sequence came from a girl aged 5-17 years with multiple sclerosis. The gene calls are TRBV20-1 and TRBJ1-5; 9 bases are a match to TRBD1. Sequenced: blood. The CDR3 nucleotides read TGCAGTGCTAGTAGGGACAGGGAGAACCAGCCCCAGCATTTT. The encoded protein is CSASRDRENQPQHF.